The clone carrying this T cell receptor beta chain was seen a single time. These data are taken from a study of blood T cell repertoires in COVID-19. Profiling relied on immunoSEQ multiplex PCR, and the TCRdb table lists in-frame clones only, not all of them. The sample contains about 250,000 clones, 85% to 90% of which appear only once. This CDR3 spans 14 amino acids. V lost 5 bases and J 0 bases, leaving 11 bases between the germline ends. Germline CDR1 MDHEN, CDR2 SYDVKM. Material for sequencing was PBMCs or T cells enriched from blood (not recorded which). V is TRBV28 and J is TRBJ2-7; no reliable D call. This TCR came from a woman aged 18-35 years who had recovered from COVID-19. The CDR3 here is CASSPPFSSYEQYF. CDR3 sequence (DNA): TGTGCCAGCAGTCCGCCCTTTAGCTCCTACGAGCAGTACTTC.